The 9 T cell receptor beta chains below were found in one sample sequenced in a study of T-cell memory formation after mild COVID-19. MiXCR was run by TCRdb on the 5' RACE reads, yielding one entry per CDR3 protein. The sample has about 610,000 distinct CDR3 sequences, 15% to 20% seen once. Material for sequencing was PBMCs or a T cell subset sorted from them (not recorded which). These receptors originate from an adult woman who had mild COVID-19 (a few samples of this study predate the infection). Cell type and time point are not known.

In its sample, this clonotype was seen a few times. The chain joins TRBV7-2 to TRBJ2-7, with 12 bases identical to TRBD2. Germline values: CDR1 SGHTA, CDR2 FQGNSA. After removal of 0 bases from V and 3 bases from J, the junction contained 9 bases not matched to a gene. The CDR3 is 18 amino acids. The CDR3 loop is CASSLAKLAGGEYYEQYF. The DNA for the CDR3 is TGTGCCAGCAGCTTAGCGAAACTAGCGGGAGGAGAATACTACGAGCAGTACTTC.

This clonotype was detected a few times. This chain connects TRBV6-5 to TRBJ1-5; no definite D call. CDR3 length: 15 residues. Germline V gene sequence: CDR1 MNHEY, CDR2 SVGAGI. The V end was cut by 5 bases, the J end by 0 bases, with 11 bases between. CDR3 loop: CASSPTFYSNQPQHF. For the CDR3, the DNA is TGTGCCAGCAGTCCAACGTTTTATAGCAATCAGCCCCAGCATTTT.

The table lists this clonotype with a few counts. CDR3 sequence: CASSQPVLKGGVSGANVLTF. In DNA, the CDR3 is TGTGCCAGCAGCCAGCCAGTCTTGAAGGGGGGTGTCTCTGGGGCCAACGTCCTGACTTTC. V is TRBV4-2 and J is TRBJ2-6, with D perhaps given as TRBD1 or TRBD2 (6 bases each). The V end lost 3 bases, the J end lost 0 bases, and 21 bases lay between the germline ends. Germline loops: CDR1 LGHNA, CDR2 YNFKEQ. CDR3 length: 20 residues.

In this sample, this clonotype turned up a few times. CDR3 loop: CATTNSGPANQPQHF. DNA of the CDR3: TGTGCCACCACCAACTCAGGCCCGGCCAATCAGCCCCAGCATTTT. The chain links TRBV7-9 to TRBJ1-5, with D hard to call. From germline, CDR1 is SEHNR and CDR2 FQNEAQ (reference sequence). Trimming left V 10 bases short and J 3 bases short, with 19 bases between. The CDR3 runs 15 residues.

The rearrangement uses TRBV30 and TRBJ1-5; 7 bases are a match to TRBD1. In germline, CDR1 is GTSNPN, CDR2 SVGIG (reference sequence). The CDR3 totals 15 residues. The V segment lost 0 bases and the J segment 4 bases; nucleotides outside the gene matches: 6. CDR3 residues: CAWSVRGRGNQPQHF. The CDR3 coding sequence is TGTGCCTGGAGTGTACGGGGCAGGGGGAATCAGCCCCAGCATTTT.

There are many counts of this clonotype. The chain couples TRBV18 to TRBJ2-1, with D perhaps matching TRBD2 (6 bases). Germline-derived CDR1 and CDR2 are KGHSH and LQKENI. V was shortened by 3 bases and J by 9 bases, with 15 bases between the two germline ends. CDR3 length: 14 amino acids. The CDR3 DNA sequence: TGTGCCAGCTCACCGGGTGGGCGGAGGGGTGAGCAGTTCTTC. As protein: CASSPGGRRGEQFF.

Only a few counts were recorded for this clonotype. J is TRBJ2-3 and V is TRBV20-1, with D possibly matching TRBD1 (6 bases). V lost 6 bases and J lost 8, with 24 bases in between. The CDR3 totals 15 residues. In germline, CDR1 is DFQATT, CDR2 SNEGSKA (reference sequence). The CDR3 sequence is CSAPRDNPRSGTQYF. CDR3 bases: TGCAGTGCCCCTCGGGACAACCCTCGTTCTGGTACGCAGTATTTT.

This clonotype was recorded a few times. This chain connects TRBV7-9 to TRBJ1-4; D gene ambiguous. Germline CDR1 is SEHNR and CDR2 is FQNEAQ (reference sequence). This CDR3 contains 12 residues. V was shortened by 4 bases and J by 6 bases, with 6 bases between the two germline ends. This chain's CDR3 is CASSSTDEKLFF. Written as DNA, the CDR3 is TGTGCCAGCAGCTCAACAGATGAAAAACTGTTTTTT.

This clonotype was detected only once. One end of the junction varies from germline; a read error may be responsible. The V and J genes are TRBV5-5 and TRBJ1-2, with 7 bases fitting TRBD1. The CDR3 contains 18 residues. Germline loops: CDR1 SGHKS, CDR2 YYEKEE (reference sequence). The CDR3 reads CASSFVPAATGLKDGYTF. CDR3 in DNA: TGTGCCAGCAGCTTCGTACCCGCTGCGACAGGGTTAAAGGATGGTTACACCTTC. Filled out from reference TRBV5-5 and TRBJ1-2, the complete variable domain reads DAGVTQSPTHLIKTRGQQVTLRCSPISGHKSVSWYQQVLGQGPQFIFQYYEKEERGRGNFPDRFSARQFPNYSSELNVNALLLGDSALYLCASSFVPAATGLKDGYTFGSGTRLTVV.